These T cell receptor beta chains were read from a single sample in a study of shared clonotypes between healthy human individuals. Clones were sequenced by immunoSEQ multiplex PCR, and TCRdb holds only the in-frame ones, with some missing. The table shows about 2,500,000 clones, with more than 90% occurring only once. The specimen was naive CD4+ T cells sorted from blood. Receptors originate from a man younger than 35 in good health. The CDR3 runs from the conserved cysteine through the conserved F or W. A D gene is named only where the DNA matches it firmly. Size values are once, few and many counts, or a class for expanded clones, and some rows have none.

clone_size: -; cdr3_length: 16; j_call: TRBJ2-5; v_call: TRBV7-2; d_call: -; cdr3_aa: CASSFGGGGNRETQYF; cdr3_nt: TGTGCCAGCAGCTTCGGGGGCGGGGGCAACCGGGAGACCCAGTACTTC
clone_size: -; cdr3_length: 18; j_call: TRBJ1-1; v_call: TRBV7-9; d_call: TRBD1; cdr3_aa: CASSLARLAGGNDTEAFF; cdr3_nt: TGTGCCAGCAGCTTAGCGCGGTTAGCAGGGGGCAACGACACTGAAGCTTTCTTT
clone_size: once; cdr3_length: 15; j_call: TRBJ2-3; v_call: TRBV7-9; d_call: -; cdr3_aa: CASSPPPELADTQYF; cdr3_nt: TGTGCCAGCAGCCCGCCCCCGGAGTTGGCAGATACGCAGTATTTT
clone_size: -; cdr3_length: 15; j_call: TRBJ2-7; v_call: TRBV30; d_call: TRBD1; cdr3_aa: CAWSVQRTGGGEQYF; cdr3_nt: TGTGCCTGGAGCGTCCAAAGGACAGGGGGTGGCGAGCAGTACTTC
clone_size: -; cdr3_length: 13; j_call: TRBJ2-6; v_call: TRBV30; d_call: -; cdr3_aa: CAWSFLGANVLTF; cdr3_nt: TGTGCCTGGAGTTTTCTGGGGGCCAACGTCCTGACTTTC
clone_size: -; cdr3_length: 14; j_call: TRBJ2-6; v_call: TRBV28; d_call: -; cdr3_aa: CASSLPSGANVLTF; cdr3_nt: TGTGCCAGCAGCCTCCCGTCTGGGGCCAACGTCCTGACTTTC
clone_size: few; cdr3_length: 14; j_call: TRBJ2-3; v_call: TRBV5-1; d_call: -; cdr3_aa: CASSLDPGPDTQYF; cdr3_nt: TGCGCCAGCAGCTTGGATCCGGGACCAGATACGCAGTATTTT
clone_size: -; cdr3_length: 12; j_call: TRBJ1-2; v_call: TRBV6-1; d_call: -; cdr3_aa: CASSGSTYGYTF; cdr3_nt: TGTGCCAGCAGTGGAAGTACCTATGGCTACACCTTC
clone_size: -; cdr3_length: 14; j_call: TRBJ2-2; v_call: TRBV7-9; d_call: -; cdr3_aa: CASRLQGNSGELFF; cdr3_nt: TGTGCCAGCAGGCTTCAAGGGAATTCCGGGGAGCTGTTTTTT
clone_size: -; cdr3_length: 16; j_call: TRBJ2-1; v_call: TRBV5-6; d_call: -; cdr3_aa: CASSPQGVGYFNEQFF; cdr3_nt: TGTGCCAGCAGCCCACAGGGTGTGGGCTACTTCAATGAGCAGTTCTTC